This TCR beta chain was sequenced for a study of T cell changes during pregnancy in multiple sclerosis. Produced via immunoSEQ multiplex PCR; TCRdb's table is partial and in-frame only. The sample consists of about 48,000 clones, 88% of them appearing once. Material: CD4+ T cells from peripheral blood mononuclear cells, obtained in the second trimester of pregnancy. This clonotype was sampled from a female donor with multiple sclerosis, enrolled in a pregnancy study.

The CDR3 reads CASSQSGTSGRERTDTQYF. The CDR3 nucleotides read TGCGCCAGCAGCCAATCCGGGACTAGCGGGAGAGAACGCACAGATACGCAGTATTTT. This chain links TRBV4-1 with TRBJ2-3; 14 bases align to TRBD2. The CDR3 contains 19 residues. Germline loops: CDR1 MGHRA, CDR2 YSYEKL. The V segment lost 2 bases and the J segment 1 base; nucleotides outside the gene matches: 8.